This paragraph covers one TCR beta chain sequence. Original analysis: Nucleated cell number was recorded as an estimate derived from reference gene primer amplification. Repertoires were generated with immunoSEQ multiplex PCR, while TCRdb's copy carries only in-frame clones and drops some. For V, J and clone size, that table is used; D and trimming come from the DNA. The sample has a few hundred thousand clones; about 80% are singletons. The sample comes from a study of blood T cell repertoires in COVID-19. Study-wide background: Acute-phase and convalescent COVID-19 samples originated in the United States, Italy and Spain.

Participants reported their clinical history, and cohort assignment relied on those reports. The germline V gene encodes CDR1 LGHDT and CDR2 YNNKEL (reference sequence). The ends were cut back, 1 base at V and 8 bases at J, with 14 bases in the middle. The CDR3 consists of 14 residues. The V and J genes are TRBV3-1 (or the pseudogene TRBV3-2) and TRBJ1-2; D is perhaps TRBD1 (6 bases). Material for sequencing was PBMCs or T cells enriched from blood (not recorded which). The receptor was isolated from a man aged 30 to 39 with acute COVID-19. The CDR3 DNA is TGTGCCAGCAGCCAAGCTCAGGGGAATCGAGGCTACACCTTC. It specifies CASSQAQGNRGYTF.